This TCR beta chain was captured in a study of blood T cell repertoires in COVID-19. Study in general: The analysed material was cDNA or gDNA that came from T cells, B-cell-depleted T cells, or PBMCs.

The data were produced by immunoSEQ multiplex PCR, yet TCRdb's version contains in-frame clones alone and is incomplete. The table has around 180,000 clones, 70% to 90% seen once; the top ten hold roughly 9.7%. From germline, CDR1 is SGHTA and CDR2 FQGTGA. The germline V and J ends were trimmed by 5 bases and 0 bases, with 12 bases remaining between them. The CDR3 runs to 15 residues. Sequenced input: peripheral blood. This clonotype was sampled from a human donor with active or convalescent COVID-19. The donor label of this sample is uncertain. J is TRBJ2-3 and V is TRBV7-3; D call uncertain. CDR3 nucleotides: TGTGCCAGCAGCCGCGGAGACGGGAGCACAGATACGCAGTATTTT. Residues: CASSRGDGSTDTQYF.